These 19 T cell receptor beta chains came from one sample sequenced in a study of T-cell reconstitution after alpha-beta-depleted transplantation in children. Unique molecular identifiers were incorporated during preparation of the TCRbeta library. TCRdb redid the calling of the PCR reads with MiXCR, one entry per CDR3 protein. The sample has about 260,000 distinct CDR3 sequences, 8.2% seen once. The sequences come from PBMCs, mostly from graft donor cells, collected 180 days after TCRalphabeta/CD19-depleted stem cell transplant. These receptors were collected from a male patient under 18 who had a stem cell transplant for acute lymphoblastic leukemia, so the T cells may come from the graft donor.

This clonotype was detected ten times or more. This chain connects TRBV7-2 to TRBJ2-7; possibly TRBD1 or TRBD2 for D (5 bases each). CDR3 size: 17 residues. The germline gives CDR1 SGHTA, CDR2 FQGNSA. The V end was cut by 2 bases, the J end by 3 bases, with 20 bases between. CDR3 DNA sequence: TGTGCCAGCAGCTTAAGCTTCCGGGACGATACCCACTACGAGCAGTACTTC. This codes for CASSLSFRDDTHYEQYF.

This clonotype was seen at least ten times. The J gene is TRBJ1-2, the V gene TRBV9; weak D call: TRBD1 (5 bases). V shed 5 bases and J shed 7 bases, with 12 bases lying between them. The CDR3 has 12 amino acids. The germline CDR1 and CDR2 sequences are SGDLS and YYNGEE. The CDR3 sequence: CASSSGGGGYTF. The CDR3 DNA reads as TGTGCCAGCAGTTCGGGGGGTGGTGGCTACACCTTC.

This clonotype was found many times. The V gene is TRBV9, the J gene TRBJ1-1; a weak D match, TRBD1 (5 bases). The germline V and J ends were trimmed by 0 bases and 1 base, with 10 bases remaining between them. Germline V gene lookup returns CDR1 SGDLS and CDR2 YYNGEE. The length of the CDR3 is 15 residues. DNA for the CDR3: TGTGCCAGCAGCGTAGGAGGGGACCCGAACACTGAAGCTTTCTTT. The encoded protein is CASSVGGDPNTEAFF.

This clonotype showed up many times. This chain connects TRBV11-1 to TRBJ2-7, with D perhaps matching TRBD2 (6 bases). Germline CDR1 and CDR2: SGHAT and FQDESV (reference sequence). There are 14 residues in the CDR3. Trimming cost V 2 bases and J 2 bases, with 10 bases left between them. In DNA, the CDR3 is TGTGCCAGCAGCTTAAGGGGACTGACCTACGAGCAGTACTTC. Translated, it gives CASSLRGLTYEQYF.

This clonotype was seen repeatedly, ten times or more. This chain uses TRBV28 with TRBJ1-5; D possibly corresponds to TRBD1 (6 bases). Trimming left V 2 bases short and J 2 bases short, with 16 bases between. The CDR3 contains 17 residues. Germline assignment: CDR1 MDHEN and CDR2 SYDVKM. In DNA, the CDR3 is TGTGCCAGCAGTTTACCCTGGCGACAGGACCGCAATCAGCCCCAGCATTTT. Translated, it gives CASSLPWRQDRNQPQHF.

This clonotype showed up many times. The V call is TRBV7-3, the J call TRBJ2-3; 11 positions match TRBD2. The CDR3 contains 16 residues. After removal of 4 bases from V and 5 bases from J, the junction contained 8 bases not matched to a gene. The germline V gene encodes CDR1 SGHTA and CDR2 FQGTGA. CDR3 nucleotide sequence: TGTGCCAGCAGCTCTCCACTAGCGGGAGTATTAGATACGCAGTATTTT. Its protein is CASSSPLAGVLDTQYF.

Points on this clonotype: Since a much larger clone is just one base distant, this may be a read error. The chain links TRBV3-1 to TRBJ2-7; D gene ambiguous. Trimming stripped 6 bases from V and 2 bases from J, with 14 bases between. Germline CDR1 LGHDT, CDR2 YNNKEL (reference sequence). The CDR3 is 14 amino acids. CDR3 in amino acids: CASRQTSNTYEQYF. The CDR3 DNA reads as TGTGCCAGCAGGCAGACGTCGAACACCTACGAGCAGTACTTC.

On this clonotype: This may stem from a read error, because a much larger clone lies one nucleotide away. The rearrangement uses TRBV20-1 and TRBJ1-1; unclear D gene. The CDR3 length is 15 residues. Germline CDR1 reads DFQATT; CDR2 reads SNEGSKA (reference sequence). The CDR3 spells CCAPRAQTLRTEAFF. The CDR3 DNA reads as TGCTGTGCTCCCCGGGCCCAGACCTTGAGAACTGAAGCTTTCTTT.

A few counts support this clonotype. The chain carries TRBV18 and TRBJ1-5; D is ambiguous. Germline assignment: CDR1 KGHSH and CDR2 LQKENI. This CDR3 is built from 13 residues. DNA for the CDR3: TGTGCTTTACCGGGGATGAGCAATCAGCCCCAGCATTTT. Its translation: CALPGMSNQPQHF.

This clonotype was picked up many times. The chain joins TRBV7-3 to TRBJ2-3; possibly TRBD2 for D (5 bases). Trimming stripped 7 bases from V and 2 bases from J, with 16 bases between. The germline V gene has CDR1 SGHTA and CDR2 FQGTGA. The CDR3 totals 15 residues. The CDR3 DNA is TGTGCCAGCACCCTTGGTTCGGGGTACACAGATACGCAGTATTTT. Translation: CASTLGSGYTDTQYF.

This clonotype has a count of ten or more. The chain recombines TRBV14 with TRBJ2-4; TRBD2 matches 8 bases. CDR1 and CDR2 (germline): SGHDN, FVKESK. The V segment lost 4 bases and the J segment 8 bases; nucleotides outside the gene matches: 7. This CDR3 comprises 14 residues. DNA of the CDR3: TGTGCCAGCAGCCTTGGGACTAGTAGATACATTCAGTACTTC. Amino acid sequence: CASSLGTSRYIQYF.

This clonotype was counted only a few times. This chain uses TRBV19 with TRBJ1-1; D uncertain. Trimming removed 0 bases from V and 1 base from J, with 9 bases in between. From germline, CDR1 is LNHDA and CDR2 SQIVND (reference sequence). The CDR3 extends over 15 amino acids. This CDR3 is CASSIEGTGNTEAFF. CDR3 nucleotides: TGTGCCAGTAGTATAGAGGGCACGGGGAACACTGAAGCTTTCTTT.

This clonotype has a count of ten or more. V and J are TRBV6-5 and TRBJ1-1, with TRBD1 matching over 7 bases. J gave up 6 bases and V 5 bases, and 9 bases lay outside the gene matches. There are 14 residues in the CDR3. Germline CDR1 reads MNHEY; CDR2 reads SVGAGI. The CDR3 protein is CASSLTGWVPEAFF. CDR3 nucleotides: TGTGCCAGCAGTCTGACAGGGTGGGTCCCTGAAGCTTTCTTT.

This clonotype was detected many times. CDR3 DNA: TGTGCCAGCAGCTTATTACCGGGACAGGGCTATGAGCAGTTCTTC. Translating it yields CASSLLPGQGYEQFF. The genes are TRBV7-3 and TRBJ2-1; 9 positions agree with TRBD1. This CDR3 comprises 15 residues. V gave up 2 bases and J gave up 8 bases; unmatched junction bases: 7. Looked up from germline, CDR1 is SGHTA and CDR2 is FQGTGA.

Turning to this clonotype: One junction end disagrees with the germline gene, perhaps due to a read error. CDR3 loop: CCARVAGGVSYNEQFF. The CDR3 region has the DNA TGCTGTGCTAGGGTAGCGGGAGGGGTCTCCTACAATGAGCAGTTCTTC. The chain couples TRBV20-1 to TRBJ2-1; 11 nucleotides agree with TRBD2. The germline V gene encodes CDR1 DFQATT and CDR2 SNEGSKA (reference sequence). The CDR3 loop spans 16 amino acids.

This clonotype was seen ten or more times. The chain employs TRBV12-3 or TRBV12-4 and TRBJ2-2; TRBD1 matches 8 bases. Trimming removed 4 bases from V and 4 bases from J; junction bases left unmatched: 5. The CDR3 spans 15 residues. The CDR3 here is CASSSADRGTGELFF. Here the CDR3 DNA reads TGTGCCAGCAGTTCGGCTGACAGGGGCACCGGGGAGCTGTTTTTT.

The sample holds many counts of this clonotype. The chain recombines TRBV7-3 with TRBJ2-3; TRBD1 aligns across 11 bases. J gave up 5 bases and V 2 bases, and 6 bases lay outside the gene matches. The CDR3 is 16 residues long. Germline lookup yields CDR1 SGHTA and CDR2 FQGTGA. As DNA, the CDR3 is TGTGCCAGCAGCTTACCCGGGACAGGGGGTAAAGATACGCAGTATTTT. Amino acids: CASSLPGTGGKDTQYF. Filled out from reference TRBV7-3 and TRBJ2-3, the complete variable domain reads GAGVSQTPSNKVTEKGKYVELRCDPISGHTALYWYRQSLGQGPEFLIYFQGTGAADDSGLPNDRFFAVRPEGSVSTLKIQRTERGDSAVYLCASSLPGTGGKDTQYFGPGTRLTVL.

V and J are TRBV4-2 and TRBJ2-1; no definite D call. This CDR3 has 19 residues. Trimming left V 4 bases short and J 0 bases short, with 22 bases between. Germline CDR1 is LGHNA and CDR2 is YNFKEQ. The CDR3 region has the DNA TGTGCCAGCAGCCCCCGGCTCGTCTGGTCCCCTAGCTCCTACAATGAGCAGTTCTTC. Protein sequence: CASSPRLVWSPSSYNEQFF.

This clonotype has ten or more counts. This chain uses TRBV5-1 with TRBJ1-5; tentative D call: TRBD1 (6 bases). The germline V and J ends were trimmed by 4 bases and 3 bases, with 14 bases remaining between them. Germline CDR1 SGHRS, CDR2 YFSETQ. The CDR3 runs to 15 residues. The CDR3 bases are TGCGCCAGCAGCCTCGAGGGGGGGTCCAATCAGCCCCAGCATTTT. It codes for CASSLEGGSNQPQHF.